These 9 T cell receptor beta chains were sequenced from one sample in a study of T cells in Graves' hyperthyroidism and ophthalmopathy. Amplified TCR beta CDR3 regions came from RNA transcripts. The study used the HTBI primer set for a first-round RT-PCR of the TCR CDR3. Each CDR3 protein is one row after TCRdb ran MiXCR on the multiplex PCR reads. The table records approximately 620,000 distinct CDR3 sequences, about 16% of them present only once. Material: blood. The receptors come from a woman between 35 and 50 years old with Graves' ophthalmopathy.

V gene TRBV2 combines with J gene TRBJ2-2; D is possibly TRBD1 (6 bases). This CDR3 is built from 13 residues. In germline, CDR1 is SNHLY, CDR2 FYNNEI. V was trimmed by 8 bases and J by 2 bases, leaving 9 bases between them. The CDR3 sequence is CASQGQNTGELFF. For the CDR3, the DNA is TGTGCCAGCCAGGGACAAAACACCGGGGAGCTGTTTTTT.

This clonotype was found once. This rearrangement joins TRBV14 to TRBJ1-4; the D gene is possibly TRBD1 (6 bases). With 5 bases removed from V and 6 bases from J, the gap between germline ends came to 16 bases. The CDR3 is 15 amino acids. CDR1 and CDR2 from the germline V gene are SGHDN and FVKESK. The CDR3 reads CASSEVGATHEKLFF. As DNA, the CDR3 is TGTGCCAGCAGCGAAGTGGGGGCTACGCATGAAAAACTGTTTTTT.

This clonotype was observed many times. The CDR3 is CASSLSRGVYNEQFF. The CDR3 DNA reads as TGTGCCAGCAGCTTAAGCAGGGGTGTGTACAATGAGCAGTTCTTC. V usage is TRBV7-9 and J usage is TRBJ2-1, with D possibly TRBD1 on 6 matching bases. Deletions cut 2 bases from V and 4 bases from J, with 12 bases between. The CDR3 length is 15 residues. Germline CDR1 reads SEHNR; CDR2 reads FQNEAQ (reference sequence).

As to this clonotype: At one end, the junction sequence differs from germline, possibly due to a read error. The rearrangement links TRBV3-1 to TRBJ2-2, with TRBD1 identical over 7 bases. The CDR3 covers 14 residues. The germline gives CDR1 LGHDT, CDR2 YNNKEL (reference sequence). Here the CDR3 DNA reads TGTGCCAGCAGCCCGACAGGGAACACCAGGGAGCTGTTTTTT. Protein product: CASSPTGNTRELFF.

This clonotype was recorded at least ten times. This chain joins TRBV7-4 and TRBJ1-1; maybe TRBD1 (5 bases). Germline values: CDR1 SGHVT, CDR2 SQSDAQ. Trimming removed 7 bases at V and 0 bases at J, with 18 bases between. This CDR3 comprises 16 residues. CDR3 DNA sequence: TGTGCCAGCACCTTCAGGGCTCTCGCTATGAACACTGAAGCTTTCTTT. Translating gives CASTFRALAMNTEAFF.

This sequence joins TRBV7-9 and TRBJ1-1, with D possibly being TRBD1 (6 bases). Germline V lookup: CDR1 SEHNR, CDR2 FQNEAQ (reference sequence). The CDR3 covers 16 residues. Deletions cut 4 bases from V and 3 bases from J, with 18 bases between. This CDR3 is CASSSRDILMDTEAFF. CDR3 DNA sequence: TGTGCCAGCAGCTCCCGGGACATCCTCATGGACACTGAAGCTTTCTTT.

This sequence joins TRBV18 and TRBJ1-2; 8 bases are shared with TRBD1. V dropped 3 bases and J dropped 4; count of bases not matched to a gene: 13. This CDR3 region has 17 residues. Per germline, CDR1 KGHSH and CDR2 LQKENI. DNA for the CDR3: TGTGCCAGCTCACCGGTGACAGGGGATTTCCAGAGCTATGGCTACACCTTC. This encodes CASSPVTGDFQSYGYTF. The full variable domain, completed using reference TRBV18 and TRBJ1-2, is NAGVMQNPRHLVRRRGQEARLRCSPMKGHSHVYWYRQLPEEGLKFMVYLQKENIIDESGMPKERFSAEFPKEGPSILRIQQVVRGDSAAYFCASSPVTGDFQSYGYTFGSGTRLTVV.

This clonotype has more than one count but fewer than ten. The rearrangement links TRBV6-1 to TRBJ1-1; no reliable D call. With 3 bases removed from V and 7 bases from J, the gap between germline ends came to 18 bases. Germline-derived CDR1 and CDR2 are MNHNS and SASEGT. CDR3 length: 15 amino acids. CDR3: CASSDPRGEESEAFF. DNA for the CDR3: TGTGCCAGCAGTGACCCCCGCGGGGAGGAGAGTGAAGCTTTCTTT.

This clonotype was observed at least ten times. The V call is TRBV28, the J call TRBJ2-7; D gene ambiguous. Germline values: CDR1 MDHEN, CDR2 SYDVKM. The length of the CDR3 is 11 residues. V lost 3 bases and J 6 bases, leaving 6 bases between the germline ends. Here the CDR3 DNA reads TGTGCCAGCAGTTTGGGTAGCGAGCAGTACTTC. Protein: CASSLGSEQYF.